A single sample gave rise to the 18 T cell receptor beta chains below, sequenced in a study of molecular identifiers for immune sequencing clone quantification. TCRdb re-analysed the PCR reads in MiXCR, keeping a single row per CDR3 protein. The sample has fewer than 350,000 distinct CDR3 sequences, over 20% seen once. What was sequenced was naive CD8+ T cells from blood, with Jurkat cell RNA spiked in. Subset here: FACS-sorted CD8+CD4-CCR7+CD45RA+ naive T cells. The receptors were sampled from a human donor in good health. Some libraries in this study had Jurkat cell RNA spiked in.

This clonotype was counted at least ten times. DNA for the CDR3: TGTGCCAGCAGTACCGGAAGAGCAGATACGCAGTATTTT. This sequence encodes CASSTGRADTQYF. The chain has TRBV12-3 or TRBV12-4 and TRBJ2-3; D is undetermined. Trimming cost V 5 bases and J 4 bases, with 10 bases left between them. The CDR3 is 13 residues long.

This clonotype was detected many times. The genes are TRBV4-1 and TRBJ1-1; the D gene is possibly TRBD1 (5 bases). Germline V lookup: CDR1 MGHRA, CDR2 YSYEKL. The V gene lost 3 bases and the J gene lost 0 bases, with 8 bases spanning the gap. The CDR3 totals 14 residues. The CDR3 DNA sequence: TGCGCCAGCAGCCAGGGACTGATGAACACTGAAGCTTTCTTT. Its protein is CASSQGLMNTEAFF.

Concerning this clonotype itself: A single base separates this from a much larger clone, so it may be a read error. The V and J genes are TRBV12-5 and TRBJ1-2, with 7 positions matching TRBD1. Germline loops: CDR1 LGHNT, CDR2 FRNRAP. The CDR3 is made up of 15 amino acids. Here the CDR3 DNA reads TGTGCTAGTGGTCCCGACAGGGATACCATTTATGACTACACCTTC. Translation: CASGPDRDTIYDYTF.

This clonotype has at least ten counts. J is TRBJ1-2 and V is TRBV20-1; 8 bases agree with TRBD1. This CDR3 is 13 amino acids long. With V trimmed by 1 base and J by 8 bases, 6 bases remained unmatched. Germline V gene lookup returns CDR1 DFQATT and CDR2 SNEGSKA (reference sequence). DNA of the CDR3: TGCAGTGCTAGAGTGCAGGGGGCAGAGGGCTACACCTTC. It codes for CSARVQGAEGYTF.

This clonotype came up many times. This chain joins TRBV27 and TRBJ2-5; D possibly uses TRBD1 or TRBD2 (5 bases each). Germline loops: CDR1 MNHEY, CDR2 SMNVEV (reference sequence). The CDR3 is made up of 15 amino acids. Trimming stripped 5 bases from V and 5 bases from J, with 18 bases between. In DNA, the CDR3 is TGTGCCAGCAGTCCCGGGACGGCCTCCCGGGAGACCCAGTACTTC. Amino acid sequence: CASSPGTASRETQYF.

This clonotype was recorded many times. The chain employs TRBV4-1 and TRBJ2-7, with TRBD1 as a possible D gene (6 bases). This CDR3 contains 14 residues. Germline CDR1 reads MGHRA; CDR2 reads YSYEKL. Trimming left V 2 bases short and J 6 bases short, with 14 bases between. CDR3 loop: CASSQSQGEGEQYF. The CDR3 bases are TGCGCCAGCAGCCAATCACAGGGAGAAGGCGAGCAGTACTTC.

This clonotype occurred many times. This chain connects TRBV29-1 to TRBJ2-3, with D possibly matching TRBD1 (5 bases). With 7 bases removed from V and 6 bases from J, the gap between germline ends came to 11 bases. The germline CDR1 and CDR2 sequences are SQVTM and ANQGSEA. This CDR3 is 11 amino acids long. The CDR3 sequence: CSAVGVDTQYF. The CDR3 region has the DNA TGCAGCGCCGTAGGGGTGGATACGCAGTATTTT.

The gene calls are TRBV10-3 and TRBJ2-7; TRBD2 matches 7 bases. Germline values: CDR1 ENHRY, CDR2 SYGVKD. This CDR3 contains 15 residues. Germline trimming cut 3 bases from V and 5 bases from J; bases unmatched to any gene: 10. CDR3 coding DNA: TGTGCCATCAGTGACCCGGGACTACCTTTGGACGAGCAGTACTTC. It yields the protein CAISDPGLPLDEQYF.

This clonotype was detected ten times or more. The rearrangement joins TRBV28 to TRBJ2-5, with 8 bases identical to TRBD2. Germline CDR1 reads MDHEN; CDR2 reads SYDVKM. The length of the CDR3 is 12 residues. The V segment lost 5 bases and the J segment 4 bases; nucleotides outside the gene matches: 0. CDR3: CASSSGGETQYF. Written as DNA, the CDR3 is TGTGCCAGCAGTAGCGGGGGAGAGACCCAGTACTTC.

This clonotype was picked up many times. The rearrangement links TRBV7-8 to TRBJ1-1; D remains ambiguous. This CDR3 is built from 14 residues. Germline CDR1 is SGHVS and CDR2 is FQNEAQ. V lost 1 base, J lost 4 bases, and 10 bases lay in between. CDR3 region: CASSLGRQLTEAFF. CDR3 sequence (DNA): TGTGCCAGCAGCTTAGGCAGGCAGCTCACTGAAGCTTTCTTT.

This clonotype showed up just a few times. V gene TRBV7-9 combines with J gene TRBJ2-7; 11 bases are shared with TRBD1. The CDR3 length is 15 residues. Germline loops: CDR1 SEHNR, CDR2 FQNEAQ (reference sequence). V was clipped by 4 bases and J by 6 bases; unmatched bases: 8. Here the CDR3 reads CASSSLGTGGGEQYF. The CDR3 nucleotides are TGTGCCAGCAGCTCCCTCGGGACAGGGGGGGGCGAGCAGTACTTC.

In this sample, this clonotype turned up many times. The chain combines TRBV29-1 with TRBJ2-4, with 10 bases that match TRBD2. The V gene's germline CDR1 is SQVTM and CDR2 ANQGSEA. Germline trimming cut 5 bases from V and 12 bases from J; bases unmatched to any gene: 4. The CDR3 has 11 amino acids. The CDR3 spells CSVWTSGTQYF. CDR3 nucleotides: TGCAGCGTTTGGACTAGCGGCACTCAGTACTTC.

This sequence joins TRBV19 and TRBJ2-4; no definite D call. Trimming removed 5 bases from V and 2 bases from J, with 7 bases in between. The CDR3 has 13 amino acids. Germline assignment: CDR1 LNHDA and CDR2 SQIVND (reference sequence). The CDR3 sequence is CASSPTTKNIQYF. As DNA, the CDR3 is TGTGCCAGTAGTCCCACGACCAAAAACATTCAGTACTTC.

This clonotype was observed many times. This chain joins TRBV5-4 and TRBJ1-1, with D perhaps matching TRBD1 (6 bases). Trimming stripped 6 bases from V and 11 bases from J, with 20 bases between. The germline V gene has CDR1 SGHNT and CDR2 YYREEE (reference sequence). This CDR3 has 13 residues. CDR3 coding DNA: TGTGCCAGCACCGCCGAGGGGGGGAGGGAGGCTTTCTTT. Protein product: CASTAEGGREAFF.

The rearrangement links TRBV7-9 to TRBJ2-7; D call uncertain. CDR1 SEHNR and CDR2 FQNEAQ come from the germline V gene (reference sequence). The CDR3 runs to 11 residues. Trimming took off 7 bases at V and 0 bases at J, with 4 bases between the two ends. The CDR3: CASTNSYEQYF. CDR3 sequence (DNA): TGTGCCAGCACTAACTCCTACGAGCAGTACTTC.

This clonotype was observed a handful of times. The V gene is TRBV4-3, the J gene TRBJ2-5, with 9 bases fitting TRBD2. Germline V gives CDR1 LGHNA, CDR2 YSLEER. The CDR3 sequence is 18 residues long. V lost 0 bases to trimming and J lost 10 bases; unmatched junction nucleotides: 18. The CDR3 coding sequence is TGCGCCAGCAGCCAAGATCACCTAGCGGGGACCCTAGGAAGGGGCCAGTACTTC. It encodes CASSQDHLAGTLGRGQYF.

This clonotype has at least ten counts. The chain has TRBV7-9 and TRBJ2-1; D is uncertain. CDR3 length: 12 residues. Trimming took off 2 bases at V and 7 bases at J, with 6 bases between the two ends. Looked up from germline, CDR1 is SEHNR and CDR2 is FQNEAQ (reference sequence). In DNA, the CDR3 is TGTGCCAGCAGCTTATTATTGAATGAGCAGTTCTTC. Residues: CASSLLLNEQFF.

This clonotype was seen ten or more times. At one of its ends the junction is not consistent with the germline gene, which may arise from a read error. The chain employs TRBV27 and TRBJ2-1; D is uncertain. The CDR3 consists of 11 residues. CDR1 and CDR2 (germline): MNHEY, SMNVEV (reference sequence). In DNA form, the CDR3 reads TGCGCCAGCAGCTGGGGCAATGAGCAGTTCTTC. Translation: CASSWGNEQFF.